These T cell receptor beta chains were read from a single sample in a study of technical replicates of blood from a few donors. Using immunoSEQ multiplex PCR, the repertoire was profiled, and TCRdb retains in-frame clones only, with some absent. The data contain 60,000 to 75,000 clones, 95% to 97% of them singletons. The sequenced sample consisted of T cells isolated from PBMCs. Source of these receptors: a human donor in good health. Each CDR3 is given with its conserved first and last residue. The D gene is left open where the match is weak. The size field is filled for only some rows; it gives once, few, many or a size class.

V gene	J gene	clone size	D gene	CDR3 protein	CDR3 DNA
TRBV5-4	TRBJ2-5	.	TRBD1	CASSLGGQAYQETQYF	TGTGCCAGCAGCTTGGGGGGACAGGCGTACCAAGAGACCCAGTACTTC
TRBV7-6	TRBJ2-7	.	TRBD2	CASSLDSSSGRGEQYF	TGTGCCAGCAGCTTAGACAGTTCTAGCGGGAGAGGCGAGCAGTACTTC
TRBV27	TRBJ1-2	.	TRBD1	CASSLSGTGASGYTF	TGTGCCAGCAGTCTATCCGGGACAGGGGCTAGTGGCTACACCTTC
TRBV9	TRBJ2-2	.	.	CASSPSGKEFRGELFF	TGTGCCAGCAGCCCCTCCGGGAAAGAATTTCGCGGGGAGCTGTTTTTT
TRBV5-1	TRBJ2-1	once	.	CASSLDQLREQFF	TGCGCCAGCAGCTTGGACCAACTTAGAGAGCAGTTCTTC
TRBV4-1	TRBJ1-3	.	.	CASSQDLGSSGNTIYF	TGCGCCAGCAGCCAAGATCTTGGCAGCTCTGGAAACACCATATATTTT
TRBV27	TRBJ2-3	.	TRBD2	CATVLAGGLGPTDTQYF	TGTGCCACCGTACTAGCGGGAGGGCTGGGACCCACAGATACGCAGTATTTT
TRBV25-1	TRBJ2-1	.	.	CASSDQTRGHNEQFF	TGTGCCAGCAGTGATCAAACTAGAGGACACAATGAGCAGTTCTTC
TRBV27	TRBJ2-7	once	.	CASSPGLLSSYEQYF	TGTGCCAGCAGTCCCGGACTCCTGAGCTCCTACGAGCAGTACTTC
TRBV5-4	TRBJ2-7	.	TRBD2	CASSLGNRRELNEQYF	TGTGCCAGCAGCTTGGGTAATAGGCGGGAGCTTAACGAGCAGTACTTC
TRBV28	TRBJ1-5	.	.	CASSHLWGGANQPQHF	TGTGCCAGCAGTCACCTATGGGGGGGTGCCAATCAGCCCCAGCATTTT
TRBV7-3	TRBJ2-3	.	TRBD2	CASSPGLVTDTQYF	TGTGCCAGCAGCCCCGGACTAGTAACAGATACGCAGTATTTT
TRBV30	TRBJ1-4	.	TRBD1	CASTGGQGAREKLFF	TGTGCCTCAACTGGGGGACAGGGGGCGAGGGAAAAACTGTTTTTT
TRBV11-3	TRBJ2-2	.	.	CASSLDPSGASLGELFF	TGTGCCAGCAGCTTAGATCCCAGCGGAGCTTCCCTCGGGGAGCTGTTTTTT
TRBV7-9	TRBJ1-5	.	TRBD1	CASSLARTGGLDQPQHF	TGTGCCAGCAGCTTAGCGAGGACAGGGGGCCTGGATCAGCCCCAGCATTTT
TRBV11-2	TRBJ1-2	.	TRBD1	CASSLNTGVPYDYTF	TGTGCCAGCAGCTTAAATACAGGGGTCCCGTATGACTACACCTTC
TRBV27	TRBJ2-7	.	TRBD1	CASSLIQGAFEQYF	TGTGCCAGCAGTTTAATACAGGGGGCATTCGAGCAGTACTTC
TRBV18	TRBJ1-5	.	.	CASSLQGPQNQPQHF	TGTGCCAGCTCACTGCAGGGGCCCCAAAATCAGCCCCAGCATTTT
TRBV7-2	TRBJ2-1	.	.	CASSHRGGVRGNEQFF	TGTGCCAGCAGCCATAGGGGGGGGGTAAGGGGCAATGAGCAGTTCTTC